The sequence of this T cell receptor beta chain was determined in a study of CXCR3-negative and CXCR3-positive naive CD8 T cells. Study-level background: Across all libraries, TRB reads numbered some 140 million, with about 1.5 +/- 0.3 million in each library.

The TRB cDNA libraries were prepared by 5' RACE with UMI labels. Following a re-call of the 5' RACE reads, TCRdb has one entry per CDR3 protein and lacks DNA. The sample table includes 6,000 to 8,500 distinct CDR3 sequences. This CDR3 comprises 13 residues. Germline V CDR1 and CDR2: SGHAT, FQDESV (reference sequence). Sequencing was carried out using naive CXCR3- CD8+ T cells from blood. Specified subset: CD45RO-CCR7+CD27+CD95- naive CD8+ T cells lacking CXCR3 (TNR3-). This sequence was found in a human donor in good health. Some clones in this sample may be carry-over from other donors' samples. The rearrangement uses TRBV11-1 and TRBJ1-1. The CDR3 here is CASSSSPNTEAFF.